The T cell receptor beta chain under discussion was sequenced for a study of T cell changes during pregnancy in multiple sclerosis. Germline assignment: CDR1 MNHEY and CDR2 SMNVEV (reference sequence). Trimming cost V 5 bases and J 2 bases, with 21 bases left between them. This CDR3 has 17 amino acids. Sequencing used immunoSEQ multiplex PCR; TCRdb keeps in-frame clones, though not all of them. The sample holds roughly 32,000 clones, more than 90% seen once. This sequence joins TRBV27 and TRBJ1-1; D is perhaps TRBD1 (6 bases). Sequencing used CD4+ T cells from peripheral blood mononuclear cells, obtained in the second trimester of pregnancy. The clonotype originates from a female donor in good health, enrolled as a control in a pregnancy study. CDR3 DNA: TGTGCCAGCAGTGGGTTGGCAGGGGCCCCTTTAAACACTGAAGCTTTCTTT. Translation gives CASSGLAGAPLNTEAFF.